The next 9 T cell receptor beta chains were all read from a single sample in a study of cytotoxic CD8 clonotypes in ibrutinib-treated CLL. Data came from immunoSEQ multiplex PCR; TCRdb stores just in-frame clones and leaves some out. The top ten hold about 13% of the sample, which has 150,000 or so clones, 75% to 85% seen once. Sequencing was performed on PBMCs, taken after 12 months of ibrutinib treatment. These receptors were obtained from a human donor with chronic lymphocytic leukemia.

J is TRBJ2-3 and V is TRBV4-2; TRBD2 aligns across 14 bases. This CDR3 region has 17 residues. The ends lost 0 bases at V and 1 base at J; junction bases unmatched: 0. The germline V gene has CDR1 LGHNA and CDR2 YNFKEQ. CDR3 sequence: CASSQETSGRGTDTQYF. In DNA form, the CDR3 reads TGTGCCAGCAGCCAAGAGACTAGCGGGAGGGGCACAGATACGCAGTATTTT.

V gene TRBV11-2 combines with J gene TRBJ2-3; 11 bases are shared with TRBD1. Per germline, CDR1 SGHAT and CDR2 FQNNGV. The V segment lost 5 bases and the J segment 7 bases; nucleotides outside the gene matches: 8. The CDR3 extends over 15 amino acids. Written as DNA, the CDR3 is TGTGCCAGCAGCATCACCGGGACAGGGGGATATACGCAGTATTTT. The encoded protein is CASSITGTGGYTQYF.

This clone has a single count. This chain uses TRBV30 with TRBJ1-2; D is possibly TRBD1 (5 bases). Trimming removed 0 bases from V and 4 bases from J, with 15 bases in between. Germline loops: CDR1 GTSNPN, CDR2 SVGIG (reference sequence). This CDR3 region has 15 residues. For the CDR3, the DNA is TGTGCCTGGAGTGTAGGGGAGGCCCAGTTCTATGGCTACACCTTC. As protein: CAWSVGEAQFYGYTF. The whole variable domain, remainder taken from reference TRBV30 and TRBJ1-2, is SQTIHQWPATLVQPVGSPLSLECTVEGTSNPNLYWYRQAAGRGLQLLFYSVGIGQISSEVPQNLSASRPQDRQFILSSKKLLLSDSGFYLCAWSVGEAQFYGYTFGSGTRLTVV.

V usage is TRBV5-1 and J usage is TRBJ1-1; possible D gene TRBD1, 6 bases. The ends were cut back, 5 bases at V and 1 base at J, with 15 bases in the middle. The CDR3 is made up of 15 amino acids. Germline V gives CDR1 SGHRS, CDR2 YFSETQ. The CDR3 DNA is TGCGCCAGCAGAAGCCGGACAGTTGAGAACACTGAAGCTTTCTTT. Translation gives CASRSRTVENTEAFF.

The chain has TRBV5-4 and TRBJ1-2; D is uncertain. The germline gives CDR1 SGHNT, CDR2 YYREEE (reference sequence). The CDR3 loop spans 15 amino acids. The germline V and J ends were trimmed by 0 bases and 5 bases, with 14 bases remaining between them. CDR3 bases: TGTGCCAGCAGCTTGGAGGGCACGGGAGTATATGGCTACACCTTC. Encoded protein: CASSLEGTGVYGYTF.

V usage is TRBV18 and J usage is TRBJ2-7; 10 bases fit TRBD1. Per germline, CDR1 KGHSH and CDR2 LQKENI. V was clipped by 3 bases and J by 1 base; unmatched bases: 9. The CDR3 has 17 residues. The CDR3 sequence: CASSPGQGRPRSYEQYF. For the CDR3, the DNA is TGTGCCAGCTCACCGGGACAGGGGAGGCCCCGGTCCTACGAGCAGTACTTC. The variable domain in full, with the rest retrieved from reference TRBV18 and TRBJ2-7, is NAGVMQNPRHLVRRRGQEARLRCSPMKGHSHVYWYRQLPEEGLKFMVYLQKENIIDESGMPKERFSAEFPKEGPSILRIQQVVRGDSAAYFCASSPGQGRPRSYEQYFGPGTRLTVT.

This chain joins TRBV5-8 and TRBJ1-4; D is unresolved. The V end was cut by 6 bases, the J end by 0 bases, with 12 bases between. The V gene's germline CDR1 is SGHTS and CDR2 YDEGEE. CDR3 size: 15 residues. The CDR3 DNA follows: TGTGCCAGCAAAAAATCCGGGACAACTAATGAAAAACTGTTTTTT. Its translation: CASKKSGTTNEKLFF.

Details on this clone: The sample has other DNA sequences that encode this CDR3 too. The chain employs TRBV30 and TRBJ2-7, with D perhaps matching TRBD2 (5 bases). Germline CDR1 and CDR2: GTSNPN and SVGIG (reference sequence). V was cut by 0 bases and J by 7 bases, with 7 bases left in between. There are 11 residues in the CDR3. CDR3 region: CAWSVLGEQYF. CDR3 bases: TGTGCCTGGAGTGTACTAGGTGAGCAGTACTTC. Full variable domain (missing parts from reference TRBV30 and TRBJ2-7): SQTIHQWPATLVQPVGSPLSLECTVEGTSNPNLYWYRQAAGRGLQLLFYSVGIGQISSEVPQNLSASRPQDRQFILSSKKLLLSDSGFYLCAWSVLGEQYFGPGTRLTVT.

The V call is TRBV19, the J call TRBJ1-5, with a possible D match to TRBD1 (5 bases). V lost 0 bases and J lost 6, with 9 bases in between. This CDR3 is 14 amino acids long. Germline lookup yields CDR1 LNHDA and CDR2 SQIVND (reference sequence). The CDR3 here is CASSIDSTGQPQHF. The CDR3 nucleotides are TGTGCCAGTAGTATAGACAGCACAGGTCAGCCCCAGCATTTT.